Sequencing of this T cell receptor (beta chain) was carried out in a study of blood T cell repertoires in COVID-19. Study background: From T cells, B-cell-depleted T cells, or PBMCs came the material, which was cDNA or gDNA.

Germline CDR1 reads ENHRY; CDR2 reads SYGVKD. Trimming took 11 bases from V and 5 from J; bases not matched to a gene: 8. The CDR3 totals 13 residues. This clone was observed a few times. The sample carries other DNA sequences with the same CDR3. This table comes from immunoSEQ multiplex PCR, and its TCRdb copy is limited to in-frame clones, with some not included. The table shows a few hundred thousand clones, with about 80% occurring only once. The sequence was collected from a person between 65 and 79 years old with COVID-19, enrolled during active disease. The sequencing sample was made of peripheral blood. This chain links TRBV10-3 with TRBJ2-5, with 10 bases lining up with TRBD1. CDR3 residues: CAARDRGGETQYF. CDR3 DNA: TGTGCCGCCCGGGACAGGGGTGGGGAGACCCAGTACTTC.